This T cell receptor beta chain was captured by sequencing in a study of cytomegalovirus exposure and HLA in healthy donors. The CDR3 extends over 15 amino acids. With V trimmed by 6 bases and J by 3 bases, 10 bases remained unmatched. Germline CDR1 SGHAT, CDR2 FQNNGV. Comment on this clone: What it recognizes is unknown.

Findings and limits, study-wide: Analyzed later, association rates of TCRs varied across HLA loci, with DRB1 most and HLA-C fewest. Researchers counted around 170 TCR beta chains as cytomegalovirus-associated.

PCR involved 60 Vbeta and 13 Jbeta primers. Sequencing was performed with immunoSEQ multiplex PCR; in TCRdb, only in-frame clones are kept and a portion is missing. The data show about 130,000 clones, 85% to 90% seen once. The chain carries TRBV11-2 and TRBJ2-7; TRBD2 aligns across 8 bases. What was sequenced was PBMCs. This clonotype was obtained from a woman in her twenties or thirties in good health and CMV-seropositive. CDR3 in amino acids: CASRFYSGKHYEQYF. The CDR3, as DNA: TGTGCCAGCAGGTTCTATAGCGGGAAACACTACGAGCAGTACTTC. Based on the CDR3 plus reference TRBV11-2 and TRBJ2-7, the full variable domain is EAGVAQSPRYKIIEKRQSVAFWCNPISGHATLYWYQQILGQGPKLLIQFQNNGVVDDSQLPKDRFSAERLKGVDSTLKIQPAKLEDSAVYLCASRFYSGKHYEQYFGPGTRLTVT.